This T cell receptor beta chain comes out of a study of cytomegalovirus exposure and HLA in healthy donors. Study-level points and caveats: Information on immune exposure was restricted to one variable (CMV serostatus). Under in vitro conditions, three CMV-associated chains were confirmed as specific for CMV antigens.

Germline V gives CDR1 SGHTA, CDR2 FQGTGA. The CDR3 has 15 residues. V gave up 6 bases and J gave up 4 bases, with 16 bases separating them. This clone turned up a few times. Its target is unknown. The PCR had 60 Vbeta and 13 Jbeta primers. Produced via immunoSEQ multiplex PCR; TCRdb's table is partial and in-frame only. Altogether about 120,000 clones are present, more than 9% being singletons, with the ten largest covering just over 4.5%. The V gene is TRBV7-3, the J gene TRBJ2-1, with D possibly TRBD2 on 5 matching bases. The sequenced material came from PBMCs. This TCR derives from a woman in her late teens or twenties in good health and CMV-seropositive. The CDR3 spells CASRYQNTGYNEQFF. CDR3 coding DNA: TGTGCCAGCAGATACCAGAATACGGGGTACAATGAGCAGTTCTTC.